The 13 T cell receptor beta chains presented below share a single source sample, sequenced in a study of OX40 agonist ivuxolimab in advanced cancers. Clones were read by immunoSEQ multiplex PCR, and TCRdb kept only the in-frame ones, dropping some. This sample has approximately 120,000 clones, with roughly 92% found just once. Sequencing was performed on CD4+ or CD8+ T cells sorted from blood, taken in a trial of the OX40 agonist ivuxolimab. All receptors derive from an adult with an advanced solid tumor such as melanoma, head and neck, liver or kidney cancer.

The rearrangement links TRBV19 to TRBJ2-7, with 8 positions matching TRBD1. Germline lookup yields CDR1 LNHDA and CDR2 SQIVND (reference sequence). This CDR3 spans 14 amino acids. Losses at the gene ends were 4 bases for V and 3 bases for J; bases not matched to a gene: 5. Written as DNA, the CDR3 is TGTGCCAGTAGTACCGGGACAGGCTTCTACGAGCAGTACTTC. Translated: CASSTGTGFYEQYF.

This clone has just one count. The V call is TRBV7-2, the J call TRBJ2-3; TRBD2 aligns across 9 bases. CDR1 is SGHTA and CDR2 is FQGNSA in the germline V gene. After removal of 4 bases from V and 1 base from J, the junction contained 9 bases not matched to a gene. The CDR3 covers 17 residues. CDR3 DNA sequence: TGTGCCAGCAGCTCAGCCGGGACTAGCCGTCGCACAGATACGCAGTATTTT. Its protein product is CASSSAGTSRRTDTQYF.

This clone was seen a single time. The CDR3 is CASRQEPSGMNEQYF. For the CDR3, the DNA is TGCGCCAGCCGCCAGGAACCCAGCGGGATGAACGAGCAGTACTTC. This chain uses TRBV5-1 with TRBJ2-7; 7 nucleotides match TRBD2. Trimming cost V 7 bases and J 5 bases; bases outside gene matches: 15. This CDR3 is built from 15 residues. Germline CDR1 SGHRS, CDR2 YFSETQ.

J is TRBJ2-1 and V is TRBV29-1; D unclear. There are 15 residues in the CDR3. Germline loops: CDR1 SQVTM, CDR2 ANQGSEA. The V gene lost 8 bases and the J gene lost 0 bases, with 17 bases spanning the gap. The CDR3 coding sequence is TGCAGCCTTAGACACCCGCGGATCTCCTACAATGAGCAGTTCTTC. This gives the protein CSLRHPRISYNEQFF.

V and J are TRBV11-3 and TRBJ2-1, with 10 bases aligning to TRBD2. Germline CDR1 and CDR2: SGHNT and YENEEA. The V segment lost 3 bases and the J segment 5 bases; nucleotides outside the gene matches: 4. This CDR3 contains 15 residues. CDR3 sequence: CASSFLAGAHNEQFF. The CDR3 DNA is TGTGCCAGCAGCTTCCTAGCGGGAGCACACAATGAGCAGTTCTTC.

V gene TRBV27 combines with J gene TRBJ2-6, with TRBD1 identical over 7 bases. J lost 0 bases, V lost 2 bases, and 16 bases had no gene match. The CDR3 is 21 amino acids. Germline values: CDR1 MNHEY, CDR2 SMNVEV (reference sequence). The CDR3 loop is CASSLRPQAPGQPSGANVLTF. CDR3 nucleotide sequence: TGTGCCAGCAGTTTAAGGCCCCAAGCCCCGGGACAGCCCTCTGGGGCCAACGTCCTGACTTTC.

This clone has a single count. The chain links TRBV4-2 to TRBJ2-6; D uncertain. The germline V and J ends were trimmed by 4 bases and 0 bases, with 16 bases remaining between them. The CDR3 loop spans 18 amino acids. Germline V gene lookup returns CDR1 LGHNA and CDR2 YNFKEQ. The CDR3 DNA is TGTGCCAGCAGCCTCGTGCAGGCCCCCAACTCTGGGGCCAACGTCCTGACTTTC. Translating gives CASSLVQAPNSGANVLTF.

This chain joins TRBV5-6 and TRBJ2-5; D gene unclear. Germline CDR1 is SGHDT and CDR2 is YYEEEE. V lost 3 bases to trimming and J lost 4 bases, with 13 bases between them. This CDR3 region has 14 residues. The CDR3: CASSYTGVGETQYF. DNA of the CDR3: TGTGCCAGCAGCTACACTGGAGTCGGAGAGACCCAGTACTTC.

This chain uses TRBV4-3 with TRBJ2-1, with D uncertain. Trimming stripped 0 bases from V and 3 bases from J, with 30 bases between. The germline V gene has CDR1 LGHNA and CDR2 YSLEER. The CDR3 length is 22 residues. CDR3 sequence reads: CASSQEGGVRPSRAENYNEQFF. DNA for the CDR3: TGCGCCAGCAGCCAAGAAGGTGGGGTAAGGCCTAGTCGGGCCGAGAACTACAATGAGCAGTTCTTC.

The chain is built from TRBV2 and TRBJ2-1; 14 bases line up with TRBD2. CDR1 and CDR2 from the germline V gene are SNHLY and FYNNEI. The CDR3 is made up of 15 amino acids. The V gene end was trimmed by 6 bases and the J gene end by 6 bases; junction bases not matched to a gene: 4. In DNA, the CDR3 is TGTGCCAGCAGGGGACTAGCGGGAGTCGTCAATGAGCAGTTCTTC. Protein product: CASRGLAGVVNEQFF. Looking up the rest from reference TRBV2 and TRBJ2-1 gives the full variable domain: EPEVTQTPSHQVTQMGQEVILRCVPISNHLYFYWYRQILGQKVEFLVSFYNNEISEKSEIFDDQFSVERPDGSNFTLKIRSTKLEDSAMYFCASRGLAGVVNEQFFGPGTRLTVL.

CDR3 sequence reads: CASSVPRGAGAMTDTQYF. CDR3 sequence (DNA): TGTGCCAGCAGCGTTCCCCGAGGGGCGGGAGCAATGACAGATACGCAGTATTTT. The chain has TRBV9 and TRBJ2-3, with 7 bases identical to TRBD2. V lost 2 bases, J lost 3 bases, and 15 bases stayed unmatched. The CDR3 has 18 amino acids. Germline V gene sequence: CDR1 SGDLS, CDR2 YYNGEE.

This clone was recorded a few times. The chain has TRBV6-5 and TRBJ1-5, with TRBD1 matching 9 bases. The length of the CDR3 is 15 residues. Per germline, CDR1 MNHEY and CDR2 SVGAGI. V trimming: 6 bases; J trimming: 6 bases; junction bases outside the gene matches: 9. Here the CDR3 DNA reads TGTGCCAGCAGCGGGGGACAGGGATGGCGTCAGCCCCAGCATTTT. Amino acid sequence: CASSGGQGWRQPQHF.

This chain joins TRBV30 and TRBJ2-7; 7 positions agree with TRBD1. From germline, CDR1 is GTSNPN and CDR2 SVGIG (reference sequence). Trimming removed 5 bases from V and 7 bases from J; junction bases left unmatched: 14. The length of the CDR3 is 14 residues. CDR3 nucleotides: TGTGCCTGGCCTCTCCGGGACAGCCTCGAAGAGCAGTACTTC. Its translation: CAWPLRDSLEEQYF.